Listed here are 10 T cell receptor beta chains from one sample, sequenced in a study of CD8+ T cells in alopecia areata. cDNA serving as the sequencing template came from extracted, reverse transcribed RNA. Clones were read by immunoSEQ multiplex PCR, and TCRdb kept only the in-frame ones, dropping some. This sample carries about 300,000 clones, none of them present only once. A panel of CD4, CD8alpha, NKG2D, NKG2ACE and other markers served to sort pooled cutaneous lymph node cells. The specimen was CD4+ T cells sorted from a lymph node. The receptors come from a C3H/HeJ mouse with alopecia areata. MHC haplotype of the strain: H2-k.

This clone was detected many times. Germline and genes: mouse. The read stops 4 residues short of the end of the CDR3; the missing end is completed from the germline J gene. This chain links TRBV17 with TRBJ2-2; 7 bases are a match to TRBD1. CDR3 length: 14 residues. V lost 3 bases to trimming and J lost 3 bases; unmatched junction nucleotides: 1. Germline assignment: CDR1 MNHDT and CDR2 YYDKIL. CDR3 bases read: TGTGCTAGCAGTAGTGGGACAGACACCGGG. As protein: CASSSGTDTG. The CDR3, in full, reads CASSSGTDTGQLYF.

This clone was detected a few times. Gene names denote mouse genes. The read ends 4 residues before the CDR3 terminus; that terminus is restored from the germline J gene. V is TRBV13-2 and J is TRBJ2-3; 8 bases are a match to TRBD2. The CDR3 runs to 14 residues. Looked up from germline, CDR1 is NNHNN and CDR2 is SYGAGS (reference sequence). The CDR3 here is CASGDADWEETLYF. The part of the CDR3 DNA that was read is TGTGCCAGCGGTGATGCGGACTGGGAAGAA.

This clone has more than one count but fewer than ten. Germline and genes: mouse. Coverage ceases 4 residues before the CDR3 finishes, and the germline J gene fills in the end. Other DNA sequences within the sample encode an identical CDR3. The chain uses TRBV13-2 and TRBJ2-7; the match to TRBD2 covers 12 bases. The V gene's germline CDR1 is NNHNN and CDR2 SYGAGS (reference sequence). The CDR3 loop spans 15 amino acids. Trimming cost V 2 bases and J 1 base; bases outside gene matches: 1. The CDR3 sequence is CASGEGTGGSYEQYF. The part of the CDR3 DNA that was read is TGTGCCAGCGGTGAGGGGACTGGGGGGTCCTAT.

This clone has more than one count but fewer than ten. Gene names are mouse gene names. The sequence runs out 4 residues before the end of the CDR3; the remainder is reconstructed from the germline J gene. The rearrangement links TRBV19 to TRBJ2-1; D possibly corresponds to TRBD2 (7 bases). CDR1 FNHDT and CDR2 SITEND come from the germline V gene (reference sequence). This CDR3 is 16 amino acids long. The V gene lost 1 base and the J gene lost 1 base, with 12 bases spanning the gap. Partial CDR3 DNA: TGTGCCAGCAGTATAAGTCGGGGGGCGAACTATGCT. It encodes CASSISRGANYA. From start to end, the CDR3 is CASSISRGANYAEQFF.

Turning to this clone: Mouse gene names apply. The read gets to within 4 residues of the CDR3 end, and the germline J gene fills in the rest. Distinct nucleotide sequences in the sample also encode this CDR3. The chain couples TRBV13-2 to TRBJ2-3; D is possibly TRBD1 (6 bases). Germline CDR1 and CDR2: NNHNN and SYGAGS (reference sequence). The CDR3 totals 14 residues. The V end lost 2 bases, the J end lost 0 bases, and 7 bases lay between the germline ends. CDR3 amino acids: CASGEQGSAETLYF. CDR3 DNA (partial): TGTGCCAGCGGTGAACAGGGAAGTGCAGAA.

This clone was found a few times. Mouse germline and gene names are used. Sequencing ends 4 residues short of the CDR3 end; the germline J gene provides the rest. Within the sample, other DNA sequences also encode this same CDR3. V is TRBV13-1 and J is TRBJ1-2; D possibly corresponds to TRBD1 (6 bases). The germline V gene encodes CDR1 NSHNY and CDR2 SYGAGN. CDR3 length: 13 residues. Here the CDR3 reads CASSEGGGSDYTF. The CDR3 DNA, read in part, is TGTGCCAGCAGTGAGGGAGGGGGTTCC.

This clone has more than one count but fewer than ten. Each gene name is a mouse one. The sequenced fragment ends 4 residues before the CDR3 boundary, so the rest is inferred from the germline J gene. This chain joins TRBV31 and TRBJ2-7; no firm D call. The CDR3 totals 12 residues. V was clipped by 3 bases and J by 0 bases, with 6 bases between them. Germline assignment: CDR1 GKSSPN and CDR2 SITVG. The CDR3 region is CAWSQSSYEQYF. Incomplete CDR3 DNA: TGTGCCTGGAGCCAGAGCTCCTAT.

This clone was recorded many times. The gene names given are mouse names. The read ends 4 residues before the CDR3 terminus; that terminus is restored from the germline J gene. Other DNA sequences in the same sample also yield this CDR3. The rearrangement joins TRBV1 to TRBJ2-1; 9 nucleotides align to TRBD1. Germline V gives CDR1 NSQYPW, CDR2 LRSPGD (reference sequence). CDR3 size: 14 residues. Trimming took 3 bases from V and 4 from J; bases not matched to a gene: 1. The sequenced part of the CDR3 DNA is TGCACCTGCAGTGCGGGGACAGGGTATGCT. Amino acids: CTCSAGTGYA. In full, the CDR3 reads CTCSAGTGYAEQFF.

On this clone itself: All gene names here are mouse names. The read finishes 4 residues shy of the CDR3 end, and the germline J gene is used to complete it. This sample also contains other DNA sequences that code for the same CDR3. The J gene is TRBJ1-1, the V gene TRBV1; 11 nucleotides agree with TRBD1. The CDR3 contains 15 residues. Germline values: CDR1 NSQYPW, CDR2 LRSPGD (reference sequence). Trimming cost V 6 bases and J 1 base; bases outside gene matches: 4. The chain's CDR3 is CTCSPGTGGNTEVFF. CDR3 DNA (partial): TGCACCTGCAGCCCCGGGACAGGGGGAAACACA.

Notes on this clone: Genes here carry mouse names. The CDR3 end is not reached by the read, which stops 4 residues before it; the germline J gene fills it in. Different DNA sequences within this sample yield the same CDR3. This chain connects TRBV19 to TRBJ2-7; D might be TRBD1 (6 bases). CDR1 and CDR2 from the germline V gene are FNHDT and SITEND (reference sequence). This CDR3 has 12 residues. The CDR3 bases that were read are TGTGCCAGCAGTGGGACATCTTAT. The encoded protein is CASSGTSY. The entire CDR3 protein reads CASSGTSYEQYF.